This T cell receptor beta chain was found in a study of cytomegalovirus exposure and HLA in healthy donors. A multiplex PCR was run with 60 Vbeta primers and 13 Jbeta primers. Libraries were prepared by immunoSEQ multiplex PCR; TCRdb keeps only in-frame clonotypes and omits some of them. The sample consists of more than 65,000 clones, about 74% of them appearing once. Germline CDR1 SGHKS, CDR2 YYEKEE (reference sequence). The CDR3 is 14 residues long. The J segment lost 9 bases and the V segment lost 5 bases, leaving 4 bases of the junction unmatched. The receptor comes from a woman aged 55-69 years in good health and CMV-seropositive. The chain is built from TRBV5-5 and TRBJ1-6; 11 bases are shared with TRBD1. Sequences were obtained from PBMCs. CDR3 DNA sequence: TGTGCCAGCAGTTCGGGACAGGGGGTTTCACCCCTCCACTTT. Its translation: CASSSGQGVSPLHF. The full variable domain, in which reference TRBV5-5 and TRBJ1-6 provide the parts outside the CDR3, is DAGVTQSPTHLIKTRGQQVTLRCSPISGHKSVSWYQQVLGQGPQFIFQYYEKEERGRGNFPDRFSARQFPNYSSELNVNALLLGDSALYLCASSSGQGVSPLHFGNGTRLTVT.